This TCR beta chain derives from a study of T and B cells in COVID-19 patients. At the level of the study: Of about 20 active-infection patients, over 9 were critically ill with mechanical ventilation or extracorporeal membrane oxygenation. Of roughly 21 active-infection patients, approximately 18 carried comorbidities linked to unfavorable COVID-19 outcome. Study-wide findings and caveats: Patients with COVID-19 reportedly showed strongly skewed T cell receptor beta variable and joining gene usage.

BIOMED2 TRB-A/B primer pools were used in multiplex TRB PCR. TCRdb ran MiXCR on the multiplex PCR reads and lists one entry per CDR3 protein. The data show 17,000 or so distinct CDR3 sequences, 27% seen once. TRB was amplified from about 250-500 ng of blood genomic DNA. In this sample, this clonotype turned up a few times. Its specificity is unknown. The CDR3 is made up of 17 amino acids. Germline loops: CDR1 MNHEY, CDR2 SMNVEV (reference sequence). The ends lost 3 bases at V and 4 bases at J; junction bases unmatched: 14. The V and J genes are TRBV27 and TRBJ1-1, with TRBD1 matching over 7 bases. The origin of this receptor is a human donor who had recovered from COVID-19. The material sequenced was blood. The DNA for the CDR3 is TGTGCCAGCAGTTTTTGGGGCGTTCAGGGGGGCCGCACTGAAGCTTTCTTT. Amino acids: CASSFWGVQGGRTEAFF.